In this sample, the clone carrying this TCR beta chain turned up a few times. Produced via immunoSEQ multiplex PCR; TCRdb's table is partial and in-frame only. This table holds under 400,000 clones, 70% to 90% found once. The sample comes from a study of blood T cell repertoires in COVID-19. Study overall: All recovered Cohort 3 donors got two negative PCRs, got clearance, or saw symptom resolution. Samples came from the United States, Italy and Spain, spanning acute and convalescent COVID-19.

Ages ranged from about 18 to 89 years, with residence in 24 US areas. Which cohort a participant joined came from the clinical history participants gave. The receptor's source is a man between 40 and 49 years old in a cohort exposed to, infected with or recovered from COVID-19 (not recorded which). Input material: PBMCs or T cells enriched from blood (not recorded which).

The CDR3 reads CASSESGRRWEQYF. DNA of the CDR3: TGTGCCAGTAGTGAAAGCGGGAGGCGCTGGGAGCAGTACTTC. V gene TRBV19 combines with J gene TRBJ2-7, with 9 nucleotides matching TRBD2. CDR3 size: 14 residues. V trimming: 5 bases; J trimming: 7 bases; junction bases outside the gene matches: 9. Germline V gene lookup returns CDR1 LNHDA and CDR2 SQIVND (reference sequence). Full variable domain (rest looked up from reference TRBV19 and TRBJ2-7): DGGITQSPKYLFRKEGQNVTLSCEQNLNHDAMYWYRQDPGQGLRLIYYSQIVNDFQKGDIAEGYSVSREKKESFPLTVTSAQKNPTAFYLCASSESGRRWEQYFGPGTRLTVT.